This TCR beta chain was found in a study of OX40 agonist ivuxolimab in advanced cancers. Regarding the study as a whole: The CD4+ and CD8+ T cells in the blood had expanded clonally by week 6 at 0.1 to 3.0 mg/kg.

A word on this clone: Its antigen is as yet unknown.

Method: immunoSEQ multiplex PCR; TCRdb's copy keeps in-frame clones and lacks some. The sample lists around 67,000 clones; approximately 79% were seen once. The CDR3 runs 16 residues. The J segment lost 5 bases and the V segment lost 1 base, leaving 4 bases of the junction unmatched. Germline CDR1 and CDR2: LGHNA and YSLEER. Anyone with autoimmune disease history or systemic immunosuppression was excluded. Baseline was the first blood sampling point, followed by cycle 4 day 1 and cycle 7 day 1. Sequencing used CD4+ or CD8+ T cells sorted from blood, obtained in a trial of the OX40 agonist ivuxolimab. The clonotype was recovered from an adult with an advanced solid tumor such as melanoma, head and neck, liver or kidney cancer. The V call is TRBV4-3, the J call TRBJ2-2, with 10 bases aligning to TRBD2. CDR3 sequence (DNA): TGCGCCAGCAGCCAAGCCCCAGCGGGAGGGACCGGGGAGCTGTTTTTT. This encodes CASSQAPAGGTGELFF.